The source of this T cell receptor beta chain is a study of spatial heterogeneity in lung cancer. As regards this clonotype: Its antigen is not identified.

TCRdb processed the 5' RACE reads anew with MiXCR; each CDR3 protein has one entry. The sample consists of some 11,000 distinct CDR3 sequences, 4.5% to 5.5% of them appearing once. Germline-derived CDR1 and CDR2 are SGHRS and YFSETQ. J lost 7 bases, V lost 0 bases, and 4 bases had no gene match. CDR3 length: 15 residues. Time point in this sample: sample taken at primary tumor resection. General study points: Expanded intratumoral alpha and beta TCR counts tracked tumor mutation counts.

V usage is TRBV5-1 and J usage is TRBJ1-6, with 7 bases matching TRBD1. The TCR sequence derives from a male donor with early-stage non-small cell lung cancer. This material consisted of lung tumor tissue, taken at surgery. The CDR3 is CASSLAGTENSPLHF. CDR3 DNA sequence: TGCGCCAGCAGCTTGGCCGGGACAGAGAATTCACCCCTCCACTTT.